The present T cell receptor beta chain was sequenced within a study of blood T cell dynamics during melanoma immunotherapy. Notes on the study in general: cfDNA rearrangement score rose from T0 to W3 with disease control.

Regarding time point: pre-treatment baseline. Germline V gene lookup returns CDR1 SGHTA and CDR2 FQGNSA. Between the trimmed V and J ends, which lost 8 bases and 3 bases, there was a span of 14 bases. The length of the CDR3 is 15 residues. As concerns this clone: The antigen is unknown.

The protocol was immunoSEQ multiplex PCR, while the TCRdb copy is restricted to in-frame clones and leaves out a portion. The table includes about 6,300 clones, about nine tenths detected once. The chain joins TRBV7-2 to TRBJ1-6; D not resolved. The input for sequencing was cell-free DNA from blood, taken from a patient treated with checkpoint blockade. This TCR derives from a human donor with melanoma. CDR3 DNA sequence: TGTGCCAGCCAATTCGAACTAAACTATAATTCACCCCTCCACTTT. This translates into CASQFELNYNSPLHF.